The rows below give T cell receptor beta chains drawn from one sample of a study of regulatory T cells in long-lasting Graves disease. Each CDR3 protein gets one entry after TCRdb re-called the multiplex PCR reads with MiXCR. The sample shows some 340,000 distinct CDR3 sequences, 20% to 25% of them seen only once. The sequencing used peripheral blood mononuclear cells (PBMCs), collected when the disease was refractory, from a patient treated with antithyroid drugs. These receptors originate from a middle-aged woman with Graves disease. Each CDR3 is given with its conserved first and last residue. The D gene is left open where the match is weak. Some rows have no size entry. The others give once, few or many, or a class for an expanded clone.

TRBV28	-	TRBJ2-3	-	CASKVDLGTDTQYF	TGTGCCAGCAAGGTCGACCTTGGGACAGATACGCAGTATTTT
TRBV10-3	few	TRBJ1-5	-	CAISENSDQPQHF	TGTGCCATCAGTGAAAACAGTGATCAGCCCCAGCATTTT
TRBV14	few	TRBJ1-1	-	CASSQDRRRTEAFF	TGTGCCAGCAGCCAAGATCGACGACGGACTGAAGCTTTCTTT
TRBV5-1	many	TRBJ1-1	TRBD1	CASSLEGQAVTEAFF	TGCGCCAGCAGCTTGGAGGGACAGGCAGTCACTGAAGCTTTCTTT
TRBV24-1	few	TRBJ2-2	TRBD2	CATSSTERGGRATGELFF	TGTGCCACCAGTTCCACTGAGCGGGGGGGACGTGCCACCGGGGAGCTGTTTTTT
TRBV3-1	-	TRBJ1-3	-	CASSPWGRSSGNTIYF	TGTGCCAGCAGCCCCTGGGGCCGGTCCTCTGGAAACACCATATATTTT
TRBV6-2/TRBV6-3	few	TRBJ2-7	TRBD1	CASSYSSYGTGLMSYEQYF	TGTGCCAGCAGTTACTCGAGTTATGGGACAGGTCTGATGTCCTACGAGCAGTACTTC
TRBV2	many	TRBJ2-7	TRBD1	CASSRTGDYEQYF	TGTGCCAGCAGTCGGACAGGTGACTACGAGCAGTACTTC
TRBV4-2	-	TRBJ1-2	-	CASSQDVGGDYGYTF	TGTGCCAGCAGCCAAGATGTCGGGGGAGACTATGGCTACACCTTC
TRBV10-3	-	TRBJ2-6	-	CAISEDQGSSGANVLTF	TGTGCCATCAGTGAAGACCAGGGAAGCTCTGGGGCCAACGTCCTGACTTTC
TRBV28	many	TRBJ2-5	TRBD2	CASSPTPYAGDTQETQYF	TGTGCCAGCAGTCCTACCCCCTACGCGGGAGACACCCAAGAGACCCAGTACTTC
TRBV15	many	TRBJ1-4	-	CATSRDRSEKLFF	TGTGCCACCAGCAGAGATCGGAGTGAAAAACTGTTTTTT
TRBV12-3/TRBV12-4	many	TRBJ2-2	-	CASRATGSGELFF	TGTGCCAGCAGGGCGACAGGCTCCGGGGAGCTGTTTTTT
TRBV6-2/TRBV6-3	-	TRBJ1-1	-	CASSEVWNRDEAFF	TGTGCCAGCAGTGAAGTGTGGAACAGGGATGAAGCTTTCTTT
TRBV28	many	TRBJ1-1	-	CASTEDTTEAFF	TGTGCCAGCACCGAGGACACCACTGAAGCTTTCTTT
TRBV27	-	TRBJ2-3	-	CASSYLRANADTQYF	TGTGCCAGTAGTTACCTGAGGGCCAACGCAGATACGCAGTATTTT
TRBV10-2	-	TRBJ1-1	-	CASSEYLGKSEAFF	TGCGCCAGCAGTGAGTACTTAGGGAAGTCGGAAGCTTTCTTT
TRBV5-4	few	TRBJ2-7	TRBD2	CASSLTSGSAYEQYF	TGTGCCAGCAGCTTGACTAGCGGGAGTGCCTACGAGCAGTACTTC
TRBV6-1	many	TRBJ1-5	-	CASSDVGLGGNQPQHF	TGTGCCAGCAGTGATGTTGGGCTGGGGGGCAATCAGCCCCAGCATTTT
TRBV6-5	many	TRBJ2-7	TRBD1	CASSLTGDGRGAAYEQYF	TGTGCCAGCAGTTTGACAGGGGACGGCCGAGGGGCGGCCTACGAGCAGTACTTC
TRBV14	-	TRBJ2-7	-	CASSPPFGEQYF	TGTGCCAGCAGCCCTCCGTTCGGCGAGCAGTACTTC
TRBV13	-	TRBJ2-5	-	CASRSGVQETQYF	TGTGCCAGCAGGTCGGGGGTACAAGAGACCCAGTACTTC
TRBV19	-	TRBJ2-2	-	CASSIELGGLNTGELFF	TGTGCCAGTAGTATAGAGTTGGGGGGCCTAAACACCGGGGAGCTGTTTTTT
TRBV6-2/TRBV6-3	-	TRBJ1-6	TRBD1	CASSGYTGQVSSGNYSPLHF	TGTGCCAGCAGTGGCTATACGGGACAGGTATCATCCGGGAATTATTCACCCCTCCACTTT
TRBV6-2/TRBV6-3	-	TRBJ2-1	TRBD2	CASSYAGLAGGWSYNEQFF	TGTGCCAGCAGTTACGCGGGACTAGCGGGAGGGTGGTCCTACAATGAGCAGTTCTTC
TRBV2	few	TRBJ2-2	TRBD1	CATSDPGTGLTGELFF	TGTGCCACCAGTGATCCCGGGACAGGGCTCACCGGGGAGCTGTTTTTT
TRBV10-3	many	TRBJ2-4	-	CAISQEGHPQYF	TGTGCCATCAGTCAAGAGGGGCATCCTCAGTACTTC
TRBV29-1	few	TRBJ2-3	TRBD2	CSVVGGADTQYF	TGCAGCGTTGTGGGAGGGGCAGATACGCAGTATTTT
TRBV12-3/TRBV12-4	many	TRBJ2-2	TRBD1	CASSPRTGTNTGELFF	TGTGCCAGCAGCCCAAGGACAGGGACGAACACCGGGGAGCTGTTTTTT
TRBV6-9	many	TRBJ2-5	TRBD2	CASSFSGLAGGETQYF	TGTGCCAGCAGTTTCTCGGGACTAGCGGGAGGGGAGACCCAGTACTTC
TRBV7-9	many	TRBJ2-7	-	CASSLAAGFYEQYF	TGTGCCAGCAGCTTAGCGGCGGGATTCTACGAGCAGTACTTC